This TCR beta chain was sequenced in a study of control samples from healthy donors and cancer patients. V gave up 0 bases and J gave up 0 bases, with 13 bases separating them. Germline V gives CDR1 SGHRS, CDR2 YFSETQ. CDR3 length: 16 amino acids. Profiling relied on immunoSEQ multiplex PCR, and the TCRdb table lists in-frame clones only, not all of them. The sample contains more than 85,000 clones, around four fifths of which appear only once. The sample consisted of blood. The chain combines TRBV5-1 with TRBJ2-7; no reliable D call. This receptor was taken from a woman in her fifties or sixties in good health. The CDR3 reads CASSLAVRPLSYEQYF. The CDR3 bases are TGCGCCAGCAGCTTGGCGGTCCGGCCCCTCTCCTACGAGCAGTACTTC.